This T cell receptor beta chain was found in a study of identifying expanded T cells in peripheral blood. Trimming pared 3 bases from V and 0 bases from J, leaving 8 bases between. Germline V gene data show CDR1 as KGHSH and CDR2 as LQKENI. The CDR3 totals 14 residues. Here immunoSEQ multiplex PCR was the method, and the copy in TCRdb shows in-frame clones only, minus some. The table lists 70,000 or so clones, 85% to 90% of them singletons. Specimen: blood. This sequence was found in a person aged 18 to 75 in good health. J is TRBJ2-5 and V is TRBV18; D ambiguous. The CDR3 bases are TGTGCCAGCTCACCGACAAGCGACCAAGAGACCCAGTACTTC. This codes for CASSPTSDQETQYF.